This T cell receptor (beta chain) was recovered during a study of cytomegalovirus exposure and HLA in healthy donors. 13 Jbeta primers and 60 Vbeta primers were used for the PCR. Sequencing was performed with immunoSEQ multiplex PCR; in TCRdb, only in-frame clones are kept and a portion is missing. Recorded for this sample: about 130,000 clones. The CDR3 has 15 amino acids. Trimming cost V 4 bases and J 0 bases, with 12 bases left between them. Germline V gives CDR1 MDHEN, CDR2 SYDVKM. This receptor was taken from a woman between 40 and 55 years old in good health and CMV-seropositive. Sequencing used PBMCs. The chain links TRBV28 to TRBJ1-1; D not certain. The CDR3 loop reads CASSSLPDMNTEAFF. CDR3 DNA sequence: TGTGCCAGCAGTTCCCTGCCTGACATGAACACTGAAGCTTTCTTT.